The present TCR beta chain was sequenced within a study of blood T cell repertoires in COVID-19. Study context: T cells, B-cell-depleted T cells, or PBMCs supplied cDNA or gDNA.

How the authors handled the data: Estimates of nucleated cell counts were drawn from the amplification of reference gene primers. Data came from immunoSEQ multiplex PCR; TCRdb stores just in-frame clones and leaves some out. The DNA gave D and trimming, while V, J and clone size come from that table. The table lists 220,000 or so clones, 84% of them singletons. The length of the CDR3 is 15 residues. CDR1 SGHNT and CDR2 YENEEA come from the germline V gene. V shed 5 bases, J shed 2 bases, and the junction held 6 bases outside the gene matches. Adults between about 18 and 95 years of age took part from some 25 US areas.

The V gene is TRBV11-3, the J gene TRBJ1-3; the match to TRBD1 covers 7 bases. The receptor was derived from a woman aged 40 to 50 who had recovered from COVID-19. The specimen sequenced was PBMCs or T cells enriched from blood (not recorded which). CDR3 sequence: CASSHRGRTGNTIYF. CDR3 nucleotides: TGTGCCAGCAGCCACAGGGGACGAACTGGAAACACCATATATTTT. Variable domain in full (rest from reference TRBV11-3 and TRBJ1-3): EAGVVQSPRYKIIEKKQPVAFWCNPISGHNTLYWYLQNLGQGPELLIRYENEEAVDDSQLPKDRFSAERLKGVDSTLKIQPAELGDSAVYLCASSHRGRTGNTIYFGEGSWLTVV.